The clone carrying this T cell receptor (beta chain) showed up just a few times. Antigen: not known. All of the isolated RNA was reverse transcribed, so expressed TCRB transcripts were sequenced. Data came from immunoSEQ multiplex PCR; TCRdb stores just in-frame clones and leaves some out. This repertoire shows some 410,000 clones, more than 11% found once; its top ten account for 0.03% to 0.04%. Deletions cut 4 bases from V and 4 bases from J, with 7 bases between. There are 13 residues in the CDR3. Germline-derived CDR1 and CDR2 are MGHDK and SYGVNS. This sample stems from a study of beta chain features in type 1 diabetes. General study points: Shorter templates may be favored by PCR, equally so in patients and controls. The study found fewer insertions and more deletions at VDJ junctions in type 1 diabetes patients. Patients' naive, central memory and Treg TCRB repertoires seemed closer to one another than those of healthy donors.

Blood was drawn once from each donor into heparinised tubes. The draws averaged about 110 mL. The sample comprised naive CD4+ T cells from blood. V gene TRBV25-1 combines with J gene TRBJ2-2; D gene uncertain. The receptor was derived from a man aged 25-45 years in good health. The CDR3 sequence: CASSVALTGELFF. The CDR3 DNA sequence: TGTGCCAGCAGTGTTGCCCTCACCGGGGAGCTGTTTTTT.